This T cell receptor (beta chain) was identified during a study of T cell changes during pregnancy in multiple sclerosis (dated by TCRdb to between 2018 and 2021). Background for the entire study: The study examined how the T cell repertoire changed over the course of pregnancy in women with multiple sclerosis.

Libraries were built with the immunoSEQ multiplex PCR assay. TCRdb holds this immuneACCESS table with in-frame rearrangements only. Some clones are missing; in checked studies, unresolved V genes explain under half, and the rest has no known cause. The sample includes almost 50,000 clones, with around 92% observed a single time. The top ten clonotypes cover roughly 0.92% of the sample. In regard to this clone: Its target antigen remains unknown. Base qualities are missing; no much larger clone stands one base away.

V drops 5 bases and J drops 10 bases, leaving 11 bases in between. Reading the germline V gene gives CDR1 SGHTA and CDR2 FQGNSA. Spanning cysteine to phenylalanine, the CDR3 consists of 11 amino acids. Only the CDR3 region is kept as DNA, spanning 33 bases read in frame from base 1. The chain joins TRBV7-2 to TRBJ2-5, and possibly TRBD2, on 5 matching bases. Sample: peripheral blood, taken after pregnancy. The clonotype originates from a female donor with multiple sclerosis, enrolled in a pregnancy study. The CDR3 region has the sequence CASSPLEGQYF. The DNA sequence is given as TGTGCCAGCAGCCCACTAGAGGGCCAGTACTTC.